These T cell receptor beta chains were read from a single sample in a study of blood T cells in healthy people across ages. One entry per CDR3 protein results from TCRdb running MiXCR on the 5' RACE reads. The repertoire holds about 1 million distinct CDR3 sequences, with approximately 25% as singletons. These same records also appear under a second study, on T cells of mothers and their children.

Sequencing was performed on blood. The receptors come from a girl aged 2-10 years in good health. Each CDR3 is given with its conserved first and last residue. A D gene is named only where the DNA matches it firmly. Rows may omit the clone size; those that give it use once, few, many or a size class.

>13|TRBJ1-1|-|TRBV3-1|-
TGTGCCAGCAGCCAAACTGCGAACACTGAAGCTTTCTTT
CASSQTANTEAFF
>15|TRBJ2-7|few|TRBV7-9|-
TGTGCCAGCAGCCGGCAACAGAGGGGCAGGAACGAGCAGTACTTC
CASSRQQRGRNEQYF
>13|TRBJ2-4|-|TRBV20-1|-
TGCAGTGCAGAGACAATAGCCAAAAACATTCAGTACTTC
CSAETIAKNIQYF
>17|TRBJ1-2|-|TRBV3-1|TRBD1
TGTGCCAGCAGCCAAGATCTCGGACAGGTTGGGTACTATGGCTACACCTTC
CASSQDLGQVGYYGYTF
>11|TRBJ2-5|-|TRBV25-1|-
TGTGCGACTCTGTGGGGCGGGACCCAGTACTTC
CATLWGGTQYF
>16|TRBJ2-5|few|TRBV28|-
TGTGCCAGCACCCTTAATCGGGGGCCCCACCAAGAGACCCAGTACTTC
CASTLNRGPHQETQYF
>14|TRBJ2-5|-|TRBV5-1|-
TGCGCCGGCAGCTGGGGGAGAATAGAAGAGACCCAGTACTTC
CAGSWGRIEETQYF
>15|TRBJ2-3|few|TRBV6-1|-
TGTGCCAGCAGAGAGGACGGGGTAGGCACAGATACGCAGTATTTT
CASREDGVGTDTQYF
>13|TRBJ1-6|-|TRBV6-5|-
TGTGCCAGCGCCCGAAGCGGCGGATCACCCCTCCACTTT
CASARSGGSPLHF
>12|TRBJ2-5|-|TRBV6-6|-
TGTGCCAGCAGTTACTCTTCCGAGGCCCAGTACTTC
CASSYSSEAQYF
>13|TRBJ1-6|-|TRBV6-5|-
TGTGCCAGCAGTCAGGGGTTGGCTTCACCCCTCCACTTT
CASSQGLASPLHF
>15|TRBJ2-5|-|TRBV7-8|-
TGTGCCAGCAGCTACGGTGCCGGAGAAGGAGAGACCCAGTACTTC
CASSYGAGEGETQYF
>13|TRBJ2-3|once|TRBV29-1|-
TGCAGCGTTCGAGGAGCGCTCACAGATACGCAGTATTTT
CSVRGALTDTQYF
>16|TRBJ2-5|-|TRBV4-1|TRBD1
TGCGCCAGCAGCCGAGCGCAGGGGGATGAGGTAGAGACCCAGTACTTC
CASSRAQGDEVETQYF
>16|TRBJ2-7|-|TRBV15|-
TGTGCCACCAGCAGTAGTAACCGGGTCCAAACCTACGAGCAGTACTTC
CATSSSNRVQTYEQYF
>14|TRBJ2-1|few|TRBV29-1|-
TGCAGCGTGCGCTCAGGGGGGCCGGGCAATGAGCAGTTCTTC
CSVRSGGPGNEQFF
>16|TRBJ2-1|few|TRBV20-1|-
TGCAGTGGCCCCCCGGAGGGCCCGAGCTCCTACAATGAGCAGTTCTTC
CSGPPEGPSSYNEQFF
>15|TRBJ2-1|few|TRBV20-1|-
TGCAGTGCCCACCCCGGGGCCAGGGCCTACAATGAGCAGTTCTTC
CSAHPGARAYNEQFF
>14|TRBJ1-1|-|TRBV11-3|TRBD1
TGTGCCAGCAGCGCCGACAGGGAGAGCACTGAAGCTTTCTTT
CASSADRESTEAFF
>16|TRBJ2-5|-|TRBV7-9|-
TGTGCCAGCAGCTCCCCCTATACGGAGAACCGAGAGACCCAGTACTTC
CASSSPYTENRETQYF
>18|TRBJ2-3|once|TRBV28|TRBD2
TGTGCCAGCAGTTTAAGGGGAGGGGTCTACGGCTTAACAGATACGCAGTATTTT
CASSLRGGVYGLTDTQYF
>15|TRBJ1-6|few|TRBV4-1|-
TGCGCCAGCAGCCAAGAATGGCGGACTAATTCACCCCTCCACTTT
CASSQEWRTNSPLHF
>17|TRBJ2-3|-|TRBV7-9|TRBD2
TGTGCCAGCAGCTTAGGGGCCGGCGGGGGACTCACAGATACGCAGTATTTT
CASSLGAGGGLTDTQYF
>14|TRBJ1-1|-|TRBV7-2|-
TGTGCCAGCAAATCTATGGCCGTGAACACTGAAGCTTTCTTT
CASKSMAVNTEAFF
>15|TRBJ2-2|-|TRBV28|-
TGTGCCAGCAGTTCAACAGGGTCGAAGGCCGGGGAGCTGTTTTTT
CASSSTGSKAGELFF
>15|TRBJ2-2|-|TRBV12-3/TRBV12-4|-
TGTGCCAGCACCACTAGGGTTTTGAACACCGGGGAGCTGTTTTTT
CASTTRVLNTGELFF
>18|TRBJ1-1|few|TRBV2|-
TGTGCCAGCAGTTCTACAGGGATTCGACGGAGTTTAGGCACTGAAGCTTTCTTT
CASSSTGIRRSLGTEAFF
>13|TRBJ1-2|-|TRBV29-1|TRBD1
TGCAGCGTTCCAGACAGGGGGGACTATGGCTACACCTTC
CSVPDRGDYGYTF
>14|TRBJ1-2|few|TRBV4-2|-
TGTGCCAGCAGCCAAGAGCCGGGGGATTACGGCTACACCTTC
CASSQEPGDYGYTF
>11|TRBJ2-1|few|TRBV29-1|-
TGCAGCTTAACGGTGGGCAATGAGCAGTTCTTC
CSLTVGNEQFF
>14|TRBJ2-3|-|TRBV28|-
TGTGCCAGCAGTTTTCAGGAGATCACAGATACGCAGTATTTT
CASSFQEITDTQYF
>15|TRBJ2-1|-|TRBV4-3|TRBD2
TGCGCCAGCAGCCAGCGGGAGGGTTCGAGCAATGAGCAGTTCTTC
CASSQREGSSNEQFF
>19|TRBJ2-6|-|TRBV25-1|-
TGTGCCAGCAGTGGCTCCCGGTGGACCGGGAAAGGCGGGGCCAACGTCCTGACTTTC
CASSGSRWTGKGGANVLTF
>17|TRBJ2-3|-|TRBV6-1|TRBD2
TGTGCCAGCAGCTCGCCCGCGGGGGAGGGGACCACAGATACGCAGTATTTT
CASSSPAGEGTTDTQYF
>13|TRBJ2-1|-|TRBV20-1|TRBD1
TGCAGTGCTAGGCTACAGGGGCCCAATGAGCAGTTCTTC
CSARLQGPNEQFF
>14|TRBJ1-2|few|TRBV29-1|-
TGCAGCGTTGCGAACGATGGGGAATCGGAGGGCTACACCTTC
CSVANDGESEGYTF
>15|TRBJ2-7|-|TRBV6-2/TRBV6-3|-
TGTGCCAGCAACAACAGGTTTCGAGCCACCTACGAGCAGTACTTC
CASNNRFRATYEQYF
>15|TRBJ2-1|-|TRBV29-1|-
TGCAGCGTTGACTCGCCCGGGACGGAATACAATGAGCAGTTCTTC
CSVDSPGTEYNEQFF
>16|TRBJ2-3|few|TRBV5-6|TRBD2
TGTGCCAGCAGCCTGGGACTAGTTATTATCACAGATACGCAGTATTTT
CASSLGLVIITDTQYF
>13|TRBJ2-1|-|TRBV29-1|TRBD2
TGCAGCGTTGCCAGCGGGAGATTATATGAGCAGTTCTTC
CSVASGRLYEQFF
>13|TRBJ1-1|-|TRBV7-2|-
TGTGCCAGCAGGGACTATAAAGGGACATCCGCGTTCTTT
CASRDYKGTSAFF
>15|TRBJ2-7|-|TRBV4-1|-
TGCGCCGGCAGCCTAACGACTGATAGCTCCTACGAGCAGTACTTC
CAGSLTTDSSYEQYF
>10|TRBJ2-3|-|TRBV20-1|-
TGCAGTGCGAACACAGATACGCAGTATTTT
CSANTDTQYF
>19|TRBJ2-1|-|TRBV4-2|TRBD1
TGTGCCAGCAGCCAACCCATCCCCTCCTCAGGGGGCGCATACAATGAGCAGTTCTTC
CASSQPIPSSGGAYNEQFF
>15|TRBJ1-1|-|TRBV29-1|-
TGCAGCGTTGTACCCAGACTTACCCTGAACACTGAAGCTTTCTTT
CSVVPRLTLNTEAFF
>13|TRBJ2-1|many|TRBV27|TRBD2
TGTGCCAGCAGTATAGCGGGATACAATGAGCAGTTCTTC
CASSIAGYNEQFF
>13|TRBJ1-6|few|TRBV5-1|-
TGCGCCAGCAGCTTGTCCGGGGGTTCACCCCTCCACTTT
CASSLSGGSPLHF
>16|TRBJ2-1|-|TRBV2|TRBD2
TGTGCCAGCAGCGAGACTAGCGGGAGGGCCAGGGATGAGCAGTTCTTC
CASSETSGRARDEQFF
>13|TRBJ2-1|few|TRBV10-3|-
TGTGCCATCAAGGTGACGTCCGCGGCGGAGCAGTTCTTC
CAIKVTSAAEQFF
>14|TRBJ1-1|few|TRBV29-1|-
TGCAGCGTTGAACCGCCAGGGGATGACACTGAAGCTTTCTTT
CSVEPPGDDTEAFF